The source of this T cell receptor beta chain is a study of human T cells and chemical hapten exposure. Study observations and caveats: High-frequency TCRs, those above 1 in 1000, stayed the same after DPC sensitization.

A remark on this clonotype: Its antigen is not known.

Trimming took 5 bases from V and 5 from J; bases not matched to a gene: 6. CDR3 length: 15 amino acids. CDR1 is SGHVS and CDR2 is FQNEAQ in the germline V gene. This sample's time point: healthy volunteer bleed at 2 weeks. Unfractionated whole blood served as the source for total RNA extraction. TCRdb itself ran the RACE reads through MiXCR, one entry per CDR3 protein. The sample contains 130,000 or so distinct CDR3 sequences, approximately 9.5% of which appear only once. The sample taken for sequencing was whole blood. The clonotype was recovered from a male donor in good health. Some clones in this sample may be carry-over from other donors' samples. The chain is built from TRBV7-8 and TRBJ2-7; the match to TRBD2 covers 13 bases. The CDR3 sequence: CASSPGLAGTHEQYF. As DNA, the CDR3 is TGTGCCAGCAGCCCGGGACTAGCGGGAACCCACGAGCAGTACTTC.